This is a list of T cell receptor beta chains from one sample in a study of T cell responses to AZD1222 COVID-19 vaccine. Here immunoSEQ multiplex PCR was the method, and the copy in TCRdb shows in-frame clones only, minus some. The sample contains approximately 180,000 clones, about nine tenths of which appear only once. The sequencing here drew on peripheral blood, taken on day 0 of AZD1222 vaccination. The receptors shown here come from an adult in good health. Each CDR3 is given with its conserved first and last residue. The order of the fields is clone size, J gene, D gene, V gene, CDR3 DNA, CDR3 protein. The D gene is left open where the match is weak. Clone size is given for some rows only: seen once, a few or many times, or a class if the clone is expanded.

abundance: -; j_gene: TRBJ1-5; d_gene: -; v_gene: TRBV9; CDR3nt: TGTGCCAGCAGCGTATACGGTAGCAATCAGCCCCAGCATTTT; CDR3aa: CASSVYGSNQPQHF
abundance: -; j_gene: TRBJ1-1; d_gene: -; v_gene: TRBV7-9; CDR3nt: TGTGCCAGCAGCTTAGCGCTCCAGGGTACTGAAGCTTTCTTT; CDR3aa: CASSLALQGTEAFF
abundance: -; j_gene: TRBJ2-2; d_gene: -; v_gene: TRBV4-2; CDR3nt: TGTGCCAGCAGCCAAGAGGAGGGGGTCGGCACCGGGGAGCTGTTTTTT; CDR3aa: CASSQEEGVGTGELFF
abundance: -; j_gene: TRBJ1-5; d_gene: TRBD1; v_gene: TRBV27; CDR3nt: TGTGCCAGCAGATACACAGGGGGCGGAAATCAGCCCCAGCATTTT; CDR3aa: CASRYTGGGNQPQHF
abundance: -; j_gene: TRBJ1-1; d_gene: -; v_gene: TRBV9; CDR3nt: TGTGCCAGCAGCGGAGGGGGTCGGGCTGAAGCTTTCTTT; CDR3aa: CASSGGGRAEAFF
abundance: -; j_gene: TRBJ2-5; d_gene: -; v_gene: TRBV7-3; CDR3nt: TGTGCCAGCAGCTTCTCGCCAGGAAGGGGGGCCGGGGGGACCCAGTACTTC; CDR3aa: CASSFSPGRGAGGTQYF
abundance: few; j_gene: TRBJ2-2; d_gene: TRBD2; v_gene: TRBV7-2; CDR3nt: TGTGCCAGCAGCTCGACGAGTACTAGCGGAAACACCGGGGAGCTGTTTTTT; CDR3aa: CASSSTSTSGNTGELFF
abundance: few; j_gene: TRBJ2-5; d_gene: -; v_gene: TRBV7-2; CDR3nt: TGTGCCAGCAGCTTTCTCACCGGGCAAGAGACCCAGTACTTC; CDR3aa: CASSFLTGQETQYF
abundance: -; j_gene: TRBJ2-7; d_gene: -; v_gene: TRBV7-9; CDR3nt: TGTGCCAGCAGCTTAGACGGGGGGCAGTACGAGCAGTACTTC; CDR3aa: CASSLDGGQYEQYF
abundance: few; j_gene: TRBJ1-2; d_gene: TRBD1; v_gene: TRBV7-2; CDR3nt: TGTGCCAGTGAGGCAGGGGGGAACTATGGCTACACCTTC; CDR3aa: CASEAGGNYGYTF
abundance: -; j_gene: TRBJ1-1; d_gene: TRBD1; v_gene: TRBV19; CDR3nt: TGTGCCAGTAGTATAGACCCAGGACAGGGGACGAACACTGAAGCTTTCTTT; CDR3aa: CASSIDPGQGTNTEAFF
abundance: -; j_gene: TRBJ1-6; d_gene: -; v_gene: TRBV9; CDR3nt: TGTGCCAGCAGCGTAGGCCCGGGTAATTCACCCCTCCACTTT; CDR3aa: CASSVGPGNSPLHF
abundance: -; j_gene: TRBJ2-3; d_gene: -; v_gene: TRBV21-1; CDR3nt: TGTGCCCGCAAATGCTCCGAGGGGGGCGAAAGCACAGATACGCAGTATTTT; CDR3aa: CARKCSEGGESTDTQYF
abundance: once; j_gene: TRBJ2-2; d_gene: -; v_gene: TRBV29-1; CDR3nt: TGCAGCGTTGGCACCTCCCGGACTTCAATGCCCGGGGAGCTGTTTTTT; CDR3aa: CSVGTSRTSMPGELFF
abundance: once; j_gene: TRBJ1-1; d_gene: -; v_gene: TRBV12-3/TRBV12-4; CDR3nt: TGTGCCAGCAGTTTGGCGGGGAACACTGAAGCTTTCTTT; CDR3aa: CASSLAGNTEAFF
abundance: -; j_gene: TRBJ1-2; d_gene: -; v_gene: TRBV6-5; CDR3nt: TGTGCCAGCAGCTCCTTGGGACCTTCTAACTATGGCTACACCTTC; CDR3aa: CASSSLGPSNYGYTF
abundance: -; j_gene: TRBJ1-5; d_gene: -; v_gene: TRBV4-3; CDR3nt: TGCGCCAGCAGCCAAGATCGAGGGGCCGACCAGCCCCAGCATTTT; CDR3aa: CASSQDRGADQPQHF
abundance: -; j_gene: TRBJ1-5; d_gene: -; v_gene: TRBV6-5; CDR3nt: TGTGCCAGCAGGGCAGGGTGGAGTAGCAATCAGCCCCAGCATTTT; CDR3aa: CASRAGWSSNQPQHF
abundance: -; j_gene: TRBJ1-5; d_gene: -; v_gene: TRBV30; CDR3nt: TGTGCCTGGAGTCTCCGGGGAGGGTTGGTGCCCCAGCATTTT; CDR3aa: CAWSLRGGLVPQHF
abundance: once; j_gene: TRBJ2-1; d_gene: TRBD2; v_gene: TRBV14; CDR3nt: TGTGCCAGCAGCCAAGCCGCCCAGCGGGGGGAAAGGAATGAGCAGTTCTTC; CDR3aa: CASSQAAQRGERNEQFF